The 18 T cell receptor beta chains below all came from one sample that was sequenced in a study of shared clonotypes between healthy human individuals. Repertoires were generated with immunoSEQ multiplex PCR, while TCRdb's copy carries only in-frame clones and drops some. The sample records some 600,000 clones, approximately 96% being singletons. Positively selected for CCR7, the CD45RO-negative cells used as naive CD8 cells excluded terminally differentiated effector memory CD45RA+ cells. The sample was naive CD8+ T cells sorted from blood. The receptor source for this set is a woman in her 30s in good health.

This clone has just one count. CDR3 nucleotides: TGTGCCAGCAACCTGAGGGGCTACGAGCAGTACTTC. Its protein is CASNLRGYEQYF. This chain links TRBV5-6 with TRBJ2-7, with D possibly being TRBD1 or TRBD2 (5 bases each). The CDR3 is 12 amino acids. Trimming pared 6 bases from V and 3 bases from J, leaving 10 bases between. Per the germline V gene, CDR1 is SGHDT and CDR2 is YYEEEE.

V usage is TRBV19 and J usage is TRBJ2-1; TRBD2 might be the D (6 bases). Between the trimmed V and J ends, which lost 2 bases and 4 bases, there was a span of 15 bases. Germline V gives CDR1 LNHDA, CDR2 SQIVND (reference sequence). The CDR3 spans 16 residues. The chain's CDR3 is CASSISSGGVYNEQFF. CDR3 coding DNA: TGTGCCAGTAGTATATCGTCTGGAGGGGTTTACAATGAGCAGTTCTTC. The full variable domain, its missing parts supplied by reference TRBV19 and TRBJ2-1, is DGGITQSPKYLFRKEGQNVTLSCEQNLNHDAMYWYRQDPGQGLRLIYYSQIVNDFQKGDIAEGYSVSREKKESFPLTVTSAQKNPTAFYLCASSISSGGVYNEQFFGPGTRLTVL.

This chain connects TRBV5-1 to TRBJ2-3, with 11 positions matching TRBD2. The V and J ends lost 4 bases and 2 bases, in that order; junction bases with no gene match: 6. CDR3 length equals 16 residues. Germline V gene data show CDR1 as SGHRS and CDR2 as YFSETQ. CDR3 region: CASSEGTSGYTDTQYF. In DNA, the CDR3 is TGCGCCAGCAGCGAAGGGACTAGCGGATACACAGATACGCAGTATTTT.

The rearrangement joins TRBV15 to TRBJ2-5, with 12 nucleotides matching TRBD2. The CDR3 has 15 amino acids. With V trimmed by 3 bases and J by 4 bases, 3 bases remained unmatched. The germline CDR1 and CDR2 sequences are LNHNV and YYDKDF (reference sequence). The DNA for the CDR3 is TGTGCCACCAGCAGGGGGACTAGCGGGCTAGAGACCCAGTACTTC. The encoded protein is CATSRGTSGLETQYF. The full variable domain, rest sourced from reference TRBV15 and TRBJ2-5, is DAMVIQNPRYQVTQFGKPVTLSCSQTLNHNVMYWYQQKSSQAPKLLFHYYDKDFNNEADTPDNFQSRRPNTSFCFLDIRSPGLGDTAMYLCATSRGTSGLETQYFGPGTRLLVL.

The chain carries TRBV27 and TRBJ2-7; the D gene is possibly TRBD1 (5 bases). The CDR3 runs 14 residues. Germline CDR1 reads MNHEY; CDR2 reads SMNVEV (reference sequence). Trimming took 3 bases from V and 5 from J, leaving 14 bases between them. The CDR3 loop reads CASSLVQGQNEQYF. CDR3 in DNA: TGTGCCAGCAGTTTGGTTCAGGGCCAGAACGAGCAGTACTTC.

The chain employs TRBV5-6 and TRBJ1-2; D might be TRBD1 (6 bases). V lost 4 bases and J lost 2, with 21 bases in between. Germline V lookup: CDR1 SGHDT, CDR2 YYEEEE. The CDR3 is made up of 17 amino acids. Here the CDR3 reads CASSLPGVAGSNYGYTF. The CDR3 DNA follows: TGTGCCAGCAGCCTCCCAGGGGTTGCAGGATCCAACTATGGCTACACCTTC.

The chain is built from TRBV9 and TRBJ2-1, with 11 bases matching TRBD2. Looked up from germline, CDR1 is SGDLS and CDR2 is YYNGEE. V gave up 0 bases and J gave up 4 bases; unmatched junction bases: 3. The CDR3 spans 16 residues. This chain's CDR3 is CASSVAGTSGYNEQFF. Written as DNA, the CDR3 is TGTGCCAGCAGCGTAGCAGGGACTAGCGGTTACAATGAGCAGTTCTTC.

The J gene is TRBJ2-7, the V gene TRBV6-4, with D maybe TRBD2 (7 bases). The CDR3 is 18 amino acids. Trimming shortened V by 5 bases and J by 1 base, and 24 bases separated the two germline ends. CDR1 MRHNA and CDR2 SNTAGT come from the germline V gene. CDR3: CASSSFSGTRRGSYEQYF. CDR3 DNA sequence: TGTGCCAGCAGTTCTTTCAGCGGGACTCGGAGGGGGTCCTACGAGCAGTACTTC.

CDR3 sequence reads: CASSLESNGLVYGYTF. The CDR3 DNA reads TGTGCCAGCAGCTTAGAATCCAACGGACTTGTTTATGGCTACACCTTC. This rearrangement joins TRBV7-8 to TRBJ1-2; D is unclear. CDR3 length equals 16 residues. Germline CDR1 is SGHVS and CDR2 is FQNEAQ. V was cut by 1 base and J by 5 bases, with 17 bases left in between.

V gene TRBV28 combines with J gene TRBJ2-7, with TRBD2 identical over 8 bases. The trim removed 5 bases at V and 6 bases at J, leaving 12 bases unmatched. Per the germline V gene, CDR1 is MDHEN and CDR2 is SYDVKM. This CDR3 is 15 amino acids long. CDR3 amino acids: CASSPGLAAPREQYF. CDR3 in DNA: TGTGCCAGCAGTCCAGGACTAGCTGCTCCGCGCGAGCAGTACTTC.

The V and J genes are TRBV7-2 and TRBJ2-7, with 10 bases lining up with TRBD2. The V segment lost 5 bases and the J segment 3 bases; nucleotides outside the gene matches: 10. The CDR3 is 16 residues long. Germline-derived CDR1 and CDR2 are SGHTA and FQGNSA. CDR3 amino acids: CASSPGLATIFYEQYF. The CDR3 DNA sequence: TGTGCCAGCAGCCCGGGACTAGCGACCATCTTCTACGAGCAGTACTTC.

Worth noting for this clone: The same CDR3 arises from other DNA sequences in this sample as well. The J gene is TRBJ1-2, the V gene TRBV27, with TRBD1 identical over 8 bases. The germline gives CDR1 MNHEY, CDR2 SMNVEV (reference sequence). The CDR3 consists of 14 residues. The V and J ends lost 5 bases and 8 bases, in that order; junction bases with no gene match: 10. CDR3 region: CASSPGQGVGGYTF. CDR3 coding DNA: TGTGCCAGCAGTCCCGGACAGGGAGTGGGAGGCTACACCTTC.

This sequence joins TRBV6-5 and TRBJ2-3; 9 bases fit TRBD2. The CDR3 runs 14 residues. Per germline, CDR1 MNHEY and CDR2 SVGAGI. V was clipped by 5 bases and J by 1 base; unmatched bases: 1. DNA of the CDR3: TGTGCCAGCAGTGCTAGCGGGGGCACAGATACGCAGTATTTT. Its translation: CASSASGGTDTQYF.

The rearrangement links TRBV2 to TRBJ1-2; 7 nucleotides match TRBD1. This CDR3 comprises 13 residues. J lost 3 bases, V lost 9 bases, and 7 bases had no gene match. Germline-derived CDR1 and CDR2 are SNHLY and FYNNEI. DNA for the CDR3: TGTGCCAGAATAGACAGGGAGGACTATGGCTACACCTTC. Translating it yields CARIDREDYGYTF.

The chain uses TRBV28 and TRBJ2-7; a possible D gene is TRBD2 (6 bases). CDR1 is MDHEN, CDR2 SYDVKM, per germline. The V and J ends lost 2 bases and 0 bases respectively, with 20 bases between them. The CDR3 has 18 residues. In nucleotides, the CDR3 is TGTGCCAGCAGTTTAAGCCCCCTAGCGAACTCTATCTCCTACGAGCAGTACTTC. This codes for CASSLSPLANSISYEQYF.

This rearrangement joins TRBV6-1 to TRBJ2-1; tentatively, D is TRBD1 (5 bases). V was clipped by 3 bases and J by 1 base, with 10 bases between them. In germline, CDR1 is MNHNS, CDR2 SASEGT. CDR3 length: 15 residues. CDR3 DNA sequence: TGTGCCAGCAGTGATGGGGCTAGTTCCTACAATGAGCAGTTCTTC. Protein product: CASSDGASSYNEQFF.

This clone was observed once. The chain joins TRBV13 to TRBJ1-4, with D perhaps TRBD1 (6 bases). This CDR3 is built from 14 residues. The V gene's germline CDR1 is PRHDT and CDR2 FYEKMQ (reference sequence). With 4 bases removed from V and 14 bases from J, the gap between germline ends came to 20 bases. Written as DNA, the CDR3 is TGTGCCAGCAGCTCAGTGAGACAGGAAAATAGCCTGTTTTTT. It codes for CASSSVRQENSLFF.

This rearrangement joins TRBV9 to TRBJ2-1; TRBD2 matches at 8 bases. V was clipped by 4 bases and J by 7 bases; unmatched bases: 16. The CDR3 sequence is 17 residues long. Germline CDR1 SGDLS, CDR2 YYNGEE. This chain's CDR3 is CASSSGTSLELGNEQFF. The CDR3 region has the DNA TGTGCCAGCAGCTCAGGGACTAGTCTCGAGCTGGGGAATGAGCAGTTCTTC.